A single sample gave rise to the 6 T cell receptor beta chains below, sequenced in a study of identical twins. One entry per CDR3 protein, called by TCRdb with MiXCR from the 5' RACE reads. The profile shows around 300,000 distinct CDR3 sequences, under 9.5% of them singletons. The sample also formed part of further work on yellow fever vaccine responses in identical twins.

Input material: memory (CD45RO+) T cells sorted from blood. All receptors derive from a woman between 18 and 29 years old in good health.

In this sample, this clonotype turned up many times. V and J are TRBV6-5 and TRBJ2-3; D is perhaps TRBD1 (6 bases). Deletions cut 0 bases from V and 5 bases from J, with 12 bases between. The CDR3 totals 15 residues. CDR1 MNHEY and CDR2 SVGAGI come from the germline V gene. The CDR3 region has the DNA TGTGCCAGCAGTTACTCATGGGGGCGAGAAGATACGCAGTATTTT. It encodes CASSYSWGREDTQYF.

In this sample, this clonotype turned up a few times. This chain joins TRBV10-2 and TRBJ2-3, with TRBD1 identical over 8 bases. J gave up 0 bases and V 4 bases, and 9 bases lay outside the gene matches. In germline, CDR1 is WSHSY, CDR2 SAAADI. The CDR3 totals 17 residues. CDR3 nucleotides: TGCGCCAGCAGTGGGACAGGGTTAAGAGGTAGCACAGATACGCAGTATTTT. Translated, it gives CASSGTGLRGSTDTQYF.

This clonotype was recorded a few times. This chain links TRBV21-1 with TRBJ2-3; the table assigns TRBD1, which was not confirmed against the DNA. TRBV21-1 is classified as a pseudogene. The CDR3 runs to 16 residues. The CDR3 reads CASSKYRGTYTDTQYF. The CDR3 DNA follows: TGTGCCAGCAGCAAATATAGGGGGACCTACACAGATACGCAGTATTTT.

This chain uses TRBV20-1 with TRBJ1-3; 12 bases map to TRBD1. Germline V gene data show CDR1 as DFQATT and CDR2 as SNEGSKA (reference sequence). With V trimmed by 4 bases and J by 8 bases, 3 bases remained unmatched. This CDR3 comprises 13 residues. CDR3 nucleotide sequence: TGCAGTGCTAAGGGACAGGGGGCAGACACCATATATTTT. Translated, it gives CSAKGQGADTIYF.

This clonotype was seen ten or more times. This chain connects TRBV12-3 or TRBV12-4 to TRBJ2-1, with D uncertain. V dropped 5 bases and J dropped 7 bases, with 15 bases sitting between them. There are 14 residues in the CDR3. Here the CDR3 DNA reads TGTGCCAGCAGTAGTGGAATGATGTATAATGAGCAGTTCTTC. Amino acids: CASSSGMMYNEQFF.

Ten or more counts support this clonotype. V is TRBV12-3 or TRBV12-4 and J is TRBJ2-7; TRBD1 might be the D (6 bases). The CDR3 sequence is 13 residues long. The V end lost 8 bases, the J end lost 4 bases, and 15 bases lay between the germline ends. The CDR3 coding sequence is TGTGCCAGCTCAAACAGGGTTTCATACGAGCAGTACTTC. Translated: CASSNRVSYEQYF.